The sequence of this TCR beta chain was determined in a study of blood T cell repertoires in COVID-19. Study information: Researchers got acute and convalescent COVID-19 samples from the United States, Italy and Spain. T cells, B-cell-depleted T cells, or PBMCs provided the cDNA or gDNA that served as material.

Donors in Cohort 3 counted as recovered after two negative PCRs, clearance, or symptom resolution. Per the authors' pipeline: By means of reference gene primer amplification, nucleated cell counts were estimated. The assay was immunoSEQ multiplex PCR, and TCRdb's table has in-frame clones only and misses some. From that table come the V and J calls and clone size; the DNA was used to work out D and trimming. The sample consists of approximately 290,000 clones, approximately 83% of them appearing once. Germline lookup yields CDR1 MNHEY and CDR2 SMNVEV (reference sequence). This CDR3 comprises 13 residues. Trimming pared 3 bases from V and 2 bases from J, leaving 8 bases between.

The chain carries TRBV27 and TRBJ2-7; D possibly corresponds to TRBD2 (6 bases). This TCR was sampled from a woman in her twenties or thirties who had recovered from COVID-19. Sequences were obtained from PBMCs or T cells enriched from blood (not recorded which). DNA for the CDR3: TGTGCCAGCAGTTTTTCGGGGGCCTACGAGCAGTACTTC. It codes for CASSFSGAYEQYF.